Presented here are 29 T cell receptor beta chains from one specimen sequenced in a study of post-analysis software for immune sequencing data. Study results and limitations: Higher frequency in patients than in controls was seen for roughly five TRBV segments, with TRBV5-6, TRBV5-1 and TRBV20-1 among them.

Each TCR beta cDNA library carried unique molecular identifiers. TCRdb reprocessed the PCR reads with MiXCR, giving one entry per CDR3 protein. The sample comprises 450,000 to 700,000 distinct CDR3 sequences, around 40% of which are singletons, and roughly 1.8% rests with the top ten. These TCRs are of unknown antigen specificity. The sequenced sample consisted of blood. These receptors were collected from a girl aged 10 to 17 with multiple sclerosis.

This rearrangement joins TRBV5-1 to TRBJ2-1, with 12 bases aligning to TRBD2. There are 21 residues in the CDR3. Germline V gives CDR1 SGHRS, CDR2 YFSETQ. V was pared by 3 bases and J by 0 bases, with 16 bases of the junction left unmatched. The CDR3: CASSSDATSGGLRSSYNEQFF. The CDR3 DNA reads TGCGCCAGCAGCTCAGACGCAACTAGCGGGGGGCTTAGGAGCTCCTACAATGAGCAGTTCTTC.

The V call is TRBV12-3 or TRBV12-4, the J call TRBJ2-7; maybe TRBD2 (5 bases). V lost 6 bases and J 0 bases, leaving 21 bases between the germline ends. The CDR3 runs to 17 residues. The CDR3 DNA follows: TGTGCCAGCAGCCGCGTCGTCGGGGTCTCAAGCTCCTACGAGCAGTACTTC. Amino acid sequence: CASSRVVGVSSSYEQYF.

CDR3 region: CASSLSPAGANVLTF. In DNA, the CDR3 is TGTGCCAGCAGCTTATCTCCGGCCGGGGCCAACGTCCTGACTTTC. The chain recombines TRBV7-2 with TRBJ2-6; no clear D. CDR1 is SGHTA and CDR2 is FQGNSA in the germline V gene. This CDR3 has 15 residues. V lost 2 bases, J lost 4 bases, and 9 bases lay in between. Full variable domain (outside the CDR3, taken from reference TRBV7-2 and TRBJ2-6): GAGVSQSPSNKVTEKGKDVELRCDPISGHTALYWYRQSLGQGLEFLIYFQGNSAPDKSGLPSDRFSAERTGGSVSTLTIQRTQQEDSAVYLCASSLSPAGANVLTFGAGSRLTVL.

J is TRBJ2-5 and V is TRBV6-5; D gene ambiguous. This CDR3 spans 15 amino acids. From germline, CDR1 is MNHEY and CDR2 SVGAGI. V was clipped by 2 bases and J by 1 base, with 11 bases between them. CDR3 in DNA: TGTGCCAGCAGTTACGCCGATGGGTGCCAAGAGACCCAGTACTTC. This codes for CASSYADGCQETQYF.

This clonotype was seen only a few times. The rearrangement uses TRBV12-5 and TRBJ2-7; D gene ambiguous. The CDR3 has 14 residues. CDR1 and CDR2 from the germline V gene are LGHNT and FRNRAP. V was shortened by 7 bases and J by 2 bases, with 15 bases between the two germline ends. The CDR3 spells CASANRAQTYEQYF. The CDR3 DNA follows: TGTGCTAGTGCCAACCGGGCACAGACCTACGAGCAGTACTTC.

The chain combines TRBV5-1 with TRBJ2-7; D unresolved. Germline-derived CDR1 and CDR2 are SGHRS and YFSETQ. The length of the CDR3 is 13 residues. Trimming pared 4 bases from V and 0 bases from J, leaving 8 bases between. CDR3 sequence (DNA): TGCGCCAGCAGCGTGGAGATCTCCTACGAGCAGTACTTC. It codes for CASSVEISYEQYF.

This clonotype was counted a single time. This chain connects TRBV7-6 to TRBJ2-1; D not resolved. The germline CDR1 and CDR2 sequences are SGHVS and FNYEAQ. The CDR3 consists of 9 residues. Deletions cut 1 base from V and 12 bases from J, with 1 base between. The CDR3 DNA reads TGTGCCAGCAGCTTAGGGCAGTTCTTC. Translation gives CASSLGQFF.

This clonotype was picked up a small number of times. The chain has TRBV7-9 and TRBJ2-7; the D gene is possibly TRBD1 (6 bases). This CDR3 region has 16 residues. Germline CDR1 reads SEHNR; CDR2 reads FQNEAQ (reference sequence). V lost 4 bases, J lost 0 bases, and 16 bases lay in between. CDR3 loop: CASSSPGTGSSYEQYF. The CDR3 DNA sequence: TGTGCCAGCAGCTCGCCCGGTACAGGGAGCTCCTACGAGCAGTACTTC.

V is TRBV12-3 or TRBV12-4 and J is TRBJ2-7; TRBD2 matches 7 bases. Losses at the gene ends were 7 bases for V and 3 bases for J; bases not matched to a gene: 6. The CDR3 has 13 amino acids. Here the CDR3 reads CASTRDYHYEQYF. DNA of the CDR3: TGTGCCAGCACTAGGGACTACCACTACGAGCAGTACTTC.

V is TRBV20-1 and J is TRBJ1-4; D gene uncertain. The CDR3 contains 13 residues. V lost 5 bases to trimming and J lost 8 bases, with 15 bases between them. Germline V gene lookup returns CDR1 DFQATT and CDR2 SNEGSKA (reference sequence). In nucleotides, the CDR3 is TGCAGTGCTCCAACTCCTCTCCTGGAAAAACTGTTTTTT. It specifies CSAPTPLLEKLFF.

The sample holds a few counts of this clonotype. This chain uses TRBV5-6 with TRBJ2-5, with D perhaps TRBD2 (6 bases). CDR3 length equals 16 residues. V was shortened by 1 base and J by 1 base, with 14 bases between the two germline ends. The germline V gene has CDR1 SGHDT and CDR2 YYEEEE. The CDR3 sequence is CASSLWLAQTQETQYF. The CDR3 region has the DNA TGTGCCAGCAGCTTGTGGCTAGCGCAAACCCAAGAGACCCAGTACTTC.

The V call is TRBV7-2, the J call TRBJ2-4; 8 bases are a match to TRBD1. The CDR3 runs 19 residues. V was clipped by 3 bases and J by 4 bases; unmatched bases: 17. In germline, CDR1 is SGHTA, CDR2 FQGNSA. The CDR3: CASSFYWTGNALAKNIQYF. The CDR3 DNA is TGTGCCAGCAGCTTTTATTGGACAGGGAATGCTCTTGCAAAAAACATTCAGTACTTC.

CDR3: CASSKISSAYEQYF. CDR3 coding DNA: TGCGCCAGCAGTAAAATTTCCTCTGCCTACGAGCAGTACTTC. This sequence joins TRBV4-1 and TRBJ2-4; D is undetermined. The J call could be wrong; TRBJ2-7 is a better fit for the DNA end. The CDR3 runs 14 residues. CDR1 and CDR2 from the germline V gene are MGHRA and YSYEKL.

This chain joins TRBV27 and TRBJ2-4; D is tentatively TRBD1 or TRBD2 (7 bases each). The CDR3 totals 15 residues. V lost 2 bases and J 9 bases, leaving 17 bases between the germline ends. Germline V gene data show CDR1 as MNHEY and CDR2 as SMNVEV (reference sequence). Written as DNA, the CDR3 is TGTGCCAGCAGTTTAACATTAGGGGGCGGGAGCATTCAGTACTTC. Protein: CASSLTLGGGSIQYF.

The sample holds a few counts of this clonotype. The chain uses TRBV10-3 and TRBJ2-5; 7 positions agree with TRBD1. This CDR3 comprises 14 residues. Germline assignment: CDR1 ENHRY and CDR2 SYGVKD. V lost 2 bases and J lost 4; bases outside the gene matches: 4. CDR3 protein: CAISEANRGETQYF. DNA for the CDR3: TGTGCCATCAGTGAGGCGAACAGGGGAGAGACCCAGTACTTC.

This clonotype occurred once. The chain employs TRBV4-1 and TRBJ1-2; 7 bases align to TRBD1. The CDR3 has 15 amino acids. With 0 bases clipped from V and 8 bases from J, the junction kept 9 bases outside the gene matches. Germline lookup yields CDR1 MGHRA and CDR2 YSYEKL. CDR3 sequence reads: CASSQDRQGWGGYTF. DNA of the CDR3: TGCGCCAGCAGCCAAGACCGACAGGGCTGGGGAGGCTACACCTTC.

The table lists this clonotype with a few counts. V gene TRBV5-1 combines with J gene TRBJ2-1; 7 bases match TRBD1. Germline V gene data show CDR1 as SGHRS and CDR2 as YFSETQ. With V trimmed by 1 base and J by 7 bases, 5 bases remained unmatched. The CDR3 is made up of 14 amino acids. The CDR3 DNA reads TGCGCCAGCAGCTTGCAGGGGGTCTTTAATGAGCAGTTCTTC. This translates into CASSLQGVFNEQFF.

The chain employs TRBV10-2 and TRBJ2-3; TRBD2 agrees at 7 bases. The CDR3 extends over 14 amino acids. The trim removed 5 bases at V and 4 bases at J, leaving 6 bases unmatched. CDR1 is WSHSY and CDR2 is SAAADI in the germline V gene. The CDR3 coding sequence is TGCGCCAGCAGTTCGGCAGGGAGGGCAGATACGCAGTATTTT. Amino acids: CASSSAGRADTQYF.

In its sample, this clonotype was seen many times. The rearrangement uses TRBV7-9 and TRBJ2-7, with 9 bases matching TRBD2. The CDR3 is made up of 12 amino acids. The ends lost 3 bases at V and 7 bases at J; junction bases unmatched: 1. The germline V gene has CDR1 SEHNR and CDR2 FQNEAQ (reference sequence). For the CDR3, the DNA is TGTGCCAGCAGCTTCCTAGCGGGAGAGCAGTACTTC. Protein: CASSFLAGEQYF.

This clonotype was counted a few times. The DNA for the CDR3 is TGTGCCAGCAGTGAAGTCGGCGAGACCCAGTACTTC. It yields the protein CASSEVGETQYF. The chain employs TRBV2 and TRBJ2-5; D is unresolved. Germline assignment: CDR1 SNHLY and CDR2 FYNNEI. This CDR3 spans 12 amino acids. V lost 1 base to trimming and J lost 5 bases, with 5 bases between them.

This rearrangement joins TRBV27 to TRBJ2-7; TRBD2 matches at 9 bases. The CDR3 runs 14 residues. The germline V gene encodes CDR1 MNHEY and CDR2 SMNVEV (reference sequence). V was clipped by 7 bases and J by 3 bases; unmatched bases: 7. This CDR3 reads CASTKTSGLYEQYF. CDR3 DNA: TGTGCCAGCACCAAGACTAGCGGTCTCTACGAGCAGTACTTC.

This chain links TRBV12-3 or TRBV12-4 with TRBJ1-2; a weak D match, TRBD1 (5 bases). Trimming shortened V by 5 bases and J by 8 bases, and 15 bases separated the two germline ends. This CDR3 contains 13 residues. Here the CDR3 DNA reads TGTGCCAGCAGTCCACAACGGGGACGCGGCTACACCTTC. Its protein is CASSPQRGRGYTF.

The J gene is TRBJ2-1, the V gene TRBV7-9, with D possibly matching TRBD2 (5 bases). The germline V gene encodes CDR1 SEHNR and CDR2 FQNEAQ (reference sequence). This CDR3 region has 13 residues. V lost 4 bases to trimming and J lost 4 bases, with 8 bases between them. The CDR3 sequence: CASSSGEYNEQFF. In DNA form, the CDR3 reads TGTGCCAGCAGCTCCGGGGAATACAATGAGCAGTTCTTC. Full variable domain (missing parts from reference TRBV7-9 and TRBJ2-1): DTGVSQNPRHKITKRGQNVTFRCDPISEHNRLYWYRQTLGQGPEFLTYFQNEAQLEKSRLLSDRFSAERPKGSFSTLEIQRTEQGDSAMYLCASSSGEYNEQFFGPGTRLTVL.

The chain has TRBV12-3 or TRBV12-4 and TRBJ1-5, with 7 bases aligning to TRBD1. This CDR3 comprises 16 residues. Unmatched junction bases numbered 9, after V lost 5 bases and J lost 2 bases. CDR3 nucleotide sequence: TGTGCCAGCAGTGGCAGGGGGGAGGTTGGCAATCAGCCCCAGCATTTT. This encodes CASSGRGEVGNQPQHF.

J is TRBJ2-3 and V is TRBV7-8; tentative D call: TRBD2 (5 bases). CDR1 and CDR2 (germline): SGHVS, FQNEAQ. The CDR3 sequence is 15 residues long. V shed 1 base and J shed 1 base, with 9 bases lying between them. The CDR3 bases are TGTGCCAGCAGCTTAGAGATGCGGGGCACAGATACGCAGTATTTT. It translates to CASSLEMRGTDTQYF. Variable domain in full (rest from reference TRBV7-8 and TRBJ2-3): GAGVSQSPRYKVAKRGQDVALRCDPISGHVSLFWYQQALGQGPEFLTYFQNEAQLDKSGLPSDRFFAERPEGSVSTLKIQRTQQEDSAVYLCASSLEMRGTDTQYFGPGTRLTVL.

The chain combines TRBV6-5 with TRBJ1-2; no definite D call. The CDR3 consists of 13 residues. With 7 bases removed from V and 0 bases from J, the gap between germline ends came to 9 bases. CDR1 is MNHEY, CDR2 SVGAGI, per germline. The CDR3 nucleotides read TGTGCCAGCACTAGCGCGACTAACTATGGCTACACCTTC. Translation: CASTSATNYGYTF.

This clonotype was observed a handful of times. This chain connects TRBV30 to TRBJ2-1; D uncertain. The germline gives CDR1 GTSNPN, CDR2 SVGIG (reference sequence). Trimming left V 1 base short and J 0 bases short, with 4 bases between. The CDR3 consists of 13 residues. The CDR3 DNA follows: TGTGCCTGGAGTGCCGACTCCTACAATGAGCAGTTCTTC. Protein sequence: CAWSADSYNEQFF.

The CDR3 region has the DNA TGTGCCAGCAGGAGAGACAGGGTGGATACGCAGTATTTT. This translates into CASRRDRVDTQYF. The chain uses TRBV12-3 or TRBV12-4 and TRBJ2-3; 7 bases fit TRBD1. V gave up 6 bases and J gave up 6 bases; unmatched junction bases: 6. The CDR3 length is 13 residues.

The chain uses TRBV7-3 and TRBJ2-6, with D hard to call. CDR1 SGHTA and CDR2 FQGTGA come from the germline V gene. The CDR3 runs to 13 residues. Trimming took off 5 bases at V and 4 bases at J, with 6 bases between the two ends. CDR3 loop: CASSPVGANVLTF. In nucleotides, the CDR3 is TGTGCCAGCAGCCCGGTAGGGGCCAACGTCCTGACTTTC.